The 25 T cell receptor beta chains below were found in one sample sequenced in a study of blood T cell repertoires in COVID-19 (dated by TCRdb to the early 2020s). Library construction relied on the immunoSEQ multiplex PCR assay. The table comes from immuneACCESS by way of TCRdb, which keeps in-frame sequences with V and J called. Part of the clones is missing from these tables; in studies checked, under half for an unresolved V gene and the rest for unknown reasons. For this sample the table gives around 190,000 clones, of which more than 80% were detected only once. Jointly, the top ten make up 9.5% to 12% of the sample. The specimen was peripheral blood. These receptor sequences come from a woman between 40 and 50 years old with COVID-19, enrolled during active disease.

The chain has TRBV6-1 and TRBJ2-5; D call uncertain. The ends were cut back, 3 bases at V and 7 bases at J, with 6 bases in the middle. This CDR3 is 11 amino acids long. Germline values: CDR1 MNHNS, CDR2 SASEGT. Here the CDR3 DNA reads TGTGCCAGCAGTGACGTTTTGACCCAGTACTTC. Protein sequence: CASSDVLTQYF.

The table lists this clone with a few counts. The J gene is TRBJ1-1, the V gene TRBV4-1; 8 nucleotides line up with TRBD1. CDR1 is MGHRA and CDR2 is YSYEKL in the germline V gene. The CDR3 is 17 amino acids. The V segment lost 2 bases and the J segment 3 bases; nucleotides outside the gene matches: 11. The CDR3 region is CASSQLRQGPRDTEAFF. CDR3 sequence (DNA): TGCGCCAGCAGCCAACTCCGACAGGGGCCAAGAGACACTGAAGCTTTCTTT.

CDR3 bases: TGTGCCACCAGCCGAACTAGTGATGAGCAGTTCTTC. Encoded protein: CATSRTSDEQFF. The chain links TRBV24-1 to TRBJ2-1; a possible D gene is TRBD2 (5 bases). Germline CDR1 is KGHDR and CDR2 is SFDVKD. V lost 7 bases and J 8 bases, leaving 11 bases between the germline ends. The CDR3 contains 12 residues.

The rearrangement uses TRBV30 and TRBJ2-7; TRBD2 matches at 10 bases. This CDR3 has 14 residues. After removal of 3 bases from V and 1 base from J, the junction contained 3 bases not matched to a gene. CDR1 GTSNPN and CDR2 SVGIG come from the germline V gene (reference sequence). The CDR3 spells CAWRLAGLSYEQYF. DNA of the CDR3: TGTGCCTGGAGACTAGCGGGACTTTCCTACGAGCAGTACTTC.

The CDR3: CASILGQGSYNEQFF. The CDR3 DNA reads TGCGCCAGCATATTGGGACAGGGCTCCTACAATGAGCAGTTCTTC. This sequence joins TRBV5-1 and TRBJ2-1; 9 bases match TRBD1. Trimming removed 6 bases from V and 0 bases from J; junction bases left unmatched: 4. The CDR3 sequence is 15 residues long. Germline V CDR1 and CDR2: SGHRS, YFSETQ.

V usage is TRBV18 and J usage is TRBJ2-7, with 11 nucleotides matching TRBD1. The CDR3 is 15 residues long. CDR1 is KGHSH, CDR2 LQKENI, per germline. V shed 4 bases, J shed 3 bases, and the junction held 5 bases outside the gene matches. CDR3 loop: CASSHGQGAIYEQYV. The CDR3, as DNA: TGTGCCAGCTCACATGGACAGGGGGCAATCTACGAGCAGTACGTC.

The rearrangement links TRBV11-2 to TRBJ2-3, with 8 positions matching TRBD2. Looked up from germline, CDR1 is SGHAT and CDR2 is FQNNGV. This CDR3 is built from 18 residues. J gave up 0 bases and V 1 base, and 9 bases lay outside the gene matches. CDR3 amino acids: CASSLVPLAGGSTDTQYF. The CDR3 coding sequence is TGTGCCAGCAGCTTAGTACCCTTGGCGGGAGGTAGCACAGATACGCAGTATTTT.

V and J are TRBV27 and TRBJ1-6, with TRBD1 identical over 7 bases. Per the germline V gene, CDR1 is MNHEY and CDR2 is SMNVEV (reference sequence). The CDR3 is 16 residues long. Trimming at V came to 3 bases and at J to 2 bases, leaving 4 bases not matched to a gene. The CDR3 nucleotides are TGTGCCAGCAGTTTCAACGGACAGGCCTATAATTCACCCCTCCACTTT. It encodes CASSFNGQAYNSPLHF.

This CDR3 is CASKLAGWVGELFF. The CDR3 DNA sequence: TGTGCCAGCAAACTAGCGGGGTGGGTCGGGGAGCTGTTTTTT. The J gene is TRBJ2-2, the V gene TRBV6-5, with 10 positions matching TRBD2. Germline V gives CDR1 MNHEY, CDR2 SVGAGI. The ends lost 7 bases at V and 7 bases at J; junction bases unmatched: 6. The CDR3 sequence is 14 residues long.

The gene calls are TRBV18 and TRBJ2-7; D possibly corresponds to TRBD2 (6 bases). V lost 5 bases to trimming and J lost 0 bases, with 11 bases between them. CDR1 KGHSH and CDR2 LQKENI come from the germline V gene. The CDR3 loop spans 14 amino acids. As DNA, the CDR3 is TGTGCCAGCTCAAACAGCGGGCGCTCCTACGAGCAGTACGTC. This sequence encodes CASSNSGRSYEQYV.

This clone occurred a few times. The V and J genes are TRBV19 and TRBJ2-2; 9 bases fit TRBD1. CDR3 size: 18 residues. V was pared by 4 bases and J by 5 bases, with 14 bases of the junction left unmatched. Looked up from germline, CDR1 is LNHDA and CDR2 is SQIVND (reference sequence). CDR3 residues: CASSRRVAGTGMTGELFF. DNA for the CDR3: TGTGCCAGTAGTAGGAGGGTCGCCGGGACAGGGATGACCGGGGAGCTGTTTTTT.

This clone showed up just once. The chain couples TRBV11-2 to TRBJ2-4; TRBD2 is a possible D gene (5 bases). The V gene's germline CDR1 is SGHAT and CDR2 FQNNGV. Trimming took off 5 bases at V and 12 bases at J, with 17 bases between the two ends. CDR3 length: 13 residues. This chain's CDR3 is CASSQPGSADQYF. CDR3 DNA: TGTGCCAGCAGCCAACCGGGGAGCGCGGATCAGTACTTC.

In its sample, this clone was seen a few times. In DNA, the CDR3 is TGCGCCAGCAGCATCGGACAGGGAGGGAGCGAGCAGTACTTC. The encoded protein is CASSIGQGGSEQYF. The genes are TRBV5-1 and TRBJ2-7, with D possibly being TRBD1 (8 bases). V lost 4 bases to trimming and J lost 6 bases, with 17 bases between them. CDR3 length: 14 residues. CDR1 and CDR2 (germline): SGHRS, YFSETQ. The full variable domain, in which reference TRBV5-1 and TRBJ2-7 provide the parts outside the CDR3, is KAGVTQTPRYLIKTRGQQVTLSCSPISGHRSVSWYQQTPGQGLQFLFEYFSETQRNKGNFPGRFSGRQFSNSRSEMNVSTLELGDSALYLCASSIGQGGSEQYFGPGTRLTVT.

V usage is TRBV7-9 and J usage is TRBJ2-7, with 10 nucleotides matching TRBD1. The V gene's germline CDR1 is SEHNR and CDR2 FQNEAQ (reference sequence). The length of the CDR3 is 15 residues. V dropped 3 bases and J dropped 1; count of bases not matched to a gene: 3. The CDR3 loop reads CASSFGQGVSYEQYF. DNA for the CDR3: TGTGCCAGCAGCTTCGGACAGGGGGTTTCCTACGAGCAGTACTTC.

This chain uses TRBV9 with TRBJ1-6, with TRBD1 as a possible D gene (6 bases). This CDR3 region has 16 residues. V was pared by 5 bases and J by 0 bases, with 12 bases between. Looked up from germline, CDR1 is SGDLS and CDR2 is YYNGEE. The CDR3 here is CASSARGSSYNSPLHF. In DNA form, the CDR3 reads TGTGCCAGCAGTGCCAGGGGAAGCTCCTATAATTCACCCCTCCACTTT.

The V and J genes are TRBV5-4 and TRBJ2-7; weak D call: TRBD2 (6 bases). The V end lost 6 bases, the J end lost 6 bases, and 19 bases lay between the germline ends. Germline assignment: CDR1 SGHNT and CDR2 YYREEE (reference sequence). The CDR3 has 14 residues. CDR3 amino acids: CASTPRGGEAEQYF. CDR3 coding DNA: TGTGCCAGCACCCCTCGGGGTGGGGAGGCCGAGCAGTACTTC. Complete variable domain (other parts from reference TRBV5-4 and TRBJ2-7): ETGVTQSPTHLIKTRGQQVTLRCSSQSGHNTVSWYQQALGQGPQFIFQYYREEENGRGNFPPRFSGLQFPNYSSELNVNALELDDSALYLCASTPRGGEAEQYFGPGTRLTVT.

V is TRBV24-1 and J is TRBJ2-3; 7 bases are a match to TRBD1. The CDR3 sequence is 13 residues long. CDR1 is KGHDR, CDR2 SFDVKD, per germline. J lost 0 bases, V lost 10 bases, and 3 bases had no gene match. CDR3 in DNA: TGTGCCACAGGACAGGCTAGCACAGATACGCAGTATTTT. Its translation: CATGQASTDTQYF.

The V and J genes are TRBV6-5 and TRBJ1-5; TRBD1 is a possible D gene (5 bases). Trimming stripped 10 bases from V and 1 base from J, with 14 bases between. This CDR3 spans 14 amino acids. Per germline, CDR1 MNHEY and CDR2 SVGAGI. The CDR3 is CATSGGISNQPQHF. Here the CDR3 DNA reads TGTGCCACCTCCGGGGGGATCAGCAATCAGCCCCAGCATTTT.

The chain uses TRBV18 and TRBJ2-2; D unresolved. Trimming removed 2 bases from V and 0 bases from J, with 7 bases in between. This CDR3 is built from 15 residues. CDR1 and CDR2 from the germline V gene are KGHSH and LQKENI. CDR3 sequence: CASSPGRSNTGELFF. The CDR3 coding sequence is TGTGCCAGCTCACCAGGCAGATCGAACACCGGGGAGCTGTTTTTT.

The rearrangement joins TRBV24-1 to TRBJ2-3; a weak D match, TRBD2 (5 bases). Trimming left V 1 base short and J 2 bases short, with 9 bases between. The germline gives CDR1 KGHDR, CDR2 SFDVKD. The length of the CDR3 is 15 residues. CDR3 region: CATSDFGEFTDTQYF. The CDR3 bases are TGTGCCACCAGTGATTTCGGGGAATTCACAGATACGCAGTATTTT.

CDR3 region: CASGGTQYF. DNA of the CDR3: TGTGCCAGCGGGGGGACGCAGTATTTT. The gene calls are TRBV21-1 and TRBJ2-3; TRBD2 is the table's D call, not checked against the DNA. TRBV21-1 is designated a pseudogene. The length of the CDR3 is 9 residues.

The chain uses TRBV24-1 and TRBJ1-1; D remains ambiguous. CDR1 and CDR2 from the germline V gene are KGHDR and SFDVKD. The V end was cut by 7 bases, the J end by 5 bases, with 7 bases between. The CDR3 totals 11 residues. The CDR3 DNA reads TGTGCCACCAGGTCGGGGACTGAAGCTTTCTTT. Residues: CATRSGTEAFF.

The chain links TRBV7-6 to TRBJ2-5; D ambiguous. Germline CDR1 SGHVS, CDR2 FNYEAQ. V was clipped by 3 bases and J by 3 bases, with 14 bases between them. The CDR3 has 15 amino acids. CDR3 in amino acids: CASSLNPVTKETQYF. Here the CDR3 DNA reads TGTGCCAGCAGCTTGAACCCCGTTACAAAAGAGACCCAGTACTTC.

The V gene is TRBV20-1, the J gene TRBJ2-5; D ambiguous. Per germline, CDR1 DFQATT and CDR2 SNEGSKA (reference sequence). This CDR3 is 10 amino acids long. Trimming removed 6 bases from V and 2 bases from J, with 4 bases in between. CDR3 nucleotide sequence: TGCAGTGCGGCACAAGAGACCCAGTACTTC. It encodes CSAAQETQYF.

This chain uses TRBV19 with TRBJ1-2; 7 nucleotides align to TRBD1. J lost 0 bases, V lost 10 bases, and 8 bases had no gene match. Germline loops: CDR1 LNHDA, CDR2 SQIVND (reference sequence). This CDR3 comprises 14 residues. CDR3 DNA sequence: TGTGCCACCAATCCAGGGACAGCTAACTATGGCTACACCTTC. Translated: CATNPGTANYGYTF.